The T cell receptor beta chain under discussion was sequenced for a study of OX40 agonist ivuxolimab in advanced cancers. Trimming took off 4 bases at V and 2 bases at J, with 14 bases between the two ends. The CDR3 covers 15 residues. Germline V gene lookup returns CDR1 LNHDA and CDR2 SQIVND (reference sequence). Produced via immunoSEQ multiplex PCR; TCRdb's table is partial and in-frame only. This sample has about 130,000 clones, with roughly 91% found just once. This clone was picked up one time. The material was CD4+ or CD8+ T cells sorted from blood, obtained in a trial of the OX40 agonist ivuxolimab. V and J are TRBV19 and TRBJ1-2, with D possibly being TRBD1 (6 bases). The source of this sequence is an adult with an advanced solid tumor such as melanoma, head and neck, liver or kidney cancer. CDR3 region: CASSSDWGGNYGYTF. Here the CDR3 DNA reads TGTGCCAGTAGTAGTGACTGGGGGGGCAACTATGGCTACACCTTC.